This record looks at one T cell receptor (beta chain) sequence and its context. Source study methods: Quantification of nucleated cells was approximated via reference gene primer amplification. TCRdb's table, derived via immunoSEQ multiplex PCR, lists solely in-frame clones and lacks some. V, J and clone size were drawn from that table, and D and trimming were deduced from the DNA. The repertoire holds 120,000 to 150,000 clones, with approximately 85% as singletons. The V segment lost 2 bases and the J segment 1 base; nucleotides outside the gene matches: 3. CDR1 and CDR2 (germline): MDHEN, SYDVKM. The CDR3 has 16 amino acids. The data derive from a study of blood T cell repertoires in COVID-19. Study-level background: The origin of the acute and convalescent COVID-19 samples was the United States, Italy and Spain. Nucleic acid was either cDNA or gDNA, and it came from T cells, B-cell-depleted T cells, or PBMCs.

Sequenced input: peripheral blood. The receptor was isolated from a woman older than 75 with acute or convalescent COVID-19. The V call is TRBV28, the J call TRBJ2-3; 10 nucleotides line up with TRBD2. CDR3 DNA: TGTGCCAGCAGTTTAGCCGGGACTAGCGGCACAGATACGCAGTATTTT. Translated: CASSLAGTSGTDTQYF.